This T cell receptor beta chain was observed in a study of cytomegalovirus exposure and HLA in healthy donors. The V gene's germline CDR1 is GTSNPN and CDR2 SVGIG (reference sequence). The J segment lost 3 bases and the V segment lost 4 bases, leaving 10 bases of the junction unmatched. CDR3 size: 15 residues. Measured with immunoSEQ multiplex PCR; TCRdb has only the in-frame clones, and not every one. The sample yields some 110,000 clones, about 82% seen once. Study-wide findings and caveats: The listing of roughly 160 TCR beta chains classed them as cytomegalovirus-associated.

This clone was seen only once. Its matching antigen is unknown. The chain is built from TRBV30 and TRBJ1-1; 8 nucleotides match TRBD1. The TCR was taken from a man aged 18-30 years in good health and CMV-seronegative. What was sequenced was PBMCs. CDR3 nucleotides: TGTGCCTGGACCGAAGGACAGGGATTGGACACTGAAGCTTTCTTT. Residues: CAWTEGQGLDTEAFF.